The subject of this entry is one T cell receptor beta chain. This sample was taken from a study of CD8 T cells in Susac syndrome. Germline CDR1 reads LGHDT; CDR2 reads YNNKEL (reference sequence). There are 13 residues in the CDR3. Trimming cost V 1 base and J 2 bases, with 4 bases left between them. Reverse transcription of roughly 0.45 to 1 ug RNA was carried out with random hexamers. An immunoSEQ multiplex PCR generated amplified TCR beta CDR3 products spanning 54 Vbeta and 13 Jbeta. From the immunoSEQ multiplex PCR reads, TCRdb called clonotypes with MiXCR, one entry per CDR3 protein. The sample lists about 210,000 distinct CDR3 sequences, around 96% occurring once. Sequencing of TCR beta was carried out in blood CD8+ and CD4+ T cells.

The TCR originated in a human donor with multiple sclerosis. V is TRBV3-1 and J is TRBJ2-3, with no clear D. Specimen: CD4+ T cells from PBMCs. CDR3 bases: TGTGCCAGCAGCCAAGCCTACACAGATACGCAGTATTTT. It encodes CASSQAYTDTQYF.